This TCR beta chain was recorded in a study of CD8 T cells in ankylosing spondylitis. Whole-study results and caveats: Seemingly characteristic of ankylosing spondylitis blood was a TCR beta motif consisting of 7 or 8 highly homologous variants. As for the disease-linked clones, they showed a CD8+ phenotype and occurred at relatively low frequencies in peripheral blood. Enrichment of disease-linked clones was reportedly significant in matched ankylosing spondylitis synovial fluid.

The CDR3 is 16 amino acids. Trimming removed 1 base from V and 0 bases from J, with 10 bases in between. Germline CDR1 reads SGHTA; CDR2 reads FQGNSA. 5'-RACE, quantitative and with molecular barcodes, yielded the TCR beta libraries. Via MiXCR, TCRdb re-called the 5' RACE reads, giving one row per CDR3 protein. The table has fewer than 550,000 distinct CDR3 sequences, less than 6% seen once. This clonotype was detected many times. The antigen remains unidentified. Sample: blood, either unsorted or a sorted T cell fraction (not recorded which). The sequence came from a male donor with ankylosing spondylitis. V usage is TRBV7-2 and J usage is TRBJ1-5, with no clear D. The CDR3 nucleotides are TGTGCCAGCAGCTTAGTGGGCAGTAATAGCAATCAGCCCCAGCATTTT. Amino acids: CASSLVGSNSNQPQHF.